One sample yielded the 10 T cell receptor beta chains listed below, sequenced in a study of radiation and T cells in renal cell carcinoma. Time point noted: blood 4 weeks post-SBRT, at nephrectomy. Treatment noted: 15 Gy SBRT to primary tumor, nephrectomy 4 weeks later. Sequencing used immunoSEQ multiplex PCR; TCRdb keeps in-frame clones, though not all of them. The sample lists around 94,000 clones; over 80% were seen once. The sequences come from blood, collected from a patient whose treatment included radiotherapy and nephrectomy. These receptors were taken from a man over 45 with renal cell carcinoma.

This clone has more than one count but fewer than ten. The V call is TRBV30, the J call TRBJ2-7, with a weak D call TRBD1 (5 bases). CDR1 is GTSNPN and CDR2 is SVGIG in the germline V gene (reference sequence). V lost 5 bases and J 4 bases, leaving 9 bases between the germline ends. The CDR3 has 11 residues. The CDR3 spells CAWGDSYEQYF. The CDR3 coding sequence is TGTGCCTGGGGCGACAGTTACGAGCAGTACTTC.

The V and J genes are TRBV7-2 and TRBJ2-3; 10 bases align to TRBD2. The CDR3 extends over 14 amino acids. Looked up from germline, CDR1 is SGHTA and CDR2 is FQGNSA. Trimming took 2 bases from V and 5 from J; bases not matched to a gene: 1. CDR3 coding DNA: TGTGCCAGCAGCTTAAGGACTAGCGGAGATACGCAGTATTTT. It translates to CASSLRTSGDTQYF. The whole variable domain, filled in from reference TRBV7-2 and TRBJ2-3, reads GAGVSQSPSNKVTEKGKDVELRCDPISGHTALYWYRQSLGQGLEFLIYFQGNSAPDKSGLPSDRFSAERTGGSVSTLTIQRTQQEDSAVYLCASSLRTSGDTQYFGPGTRLTVL.

The V gene is TRBV4-1, the J gene TRBJ2-4; no clear D. CDR1 MGHRA and CDR2 YSYEKL come from the germline V gene. V was trimmed by 7 bases and J by 5 bases, leaving 24 bases between them. This CDR3 contains 17 residues. The CDR3 sequence is CASMPTRPRSAENIQYF. Here the CDR3 DNA reads TGCGCCAGCATGCCAACAAGGCCCCGCTCCGCCGAAAACATTCAGTACTTC.

Points on this clone: Other nucleotide sequences from this sample produce the same CDR3. The chain joins TRBV5-1 to TRBJ1-1; D gene unclear. The CDR3 length is 14 residues. Trimming left V 3 bases short and J 2 bases short, with 11 bases between. Germline values: CDR1 SGHRS, CDR2 YFSETQ. CDR3 residues: CASSSLGLNTEAFF. CDR3 nucleotides: TGCGCCAGCAGCTCCCTGGGCTTAAACACTGAAGCTTTCTTT.

The CDR3 DNA reads as TGTGCCAGCAGCGCCCGAGGGACAGGGGAAGAGACCCAGTACTTC. Its translation is CASSARGTGEETQYF. This chain uses TRBV9 with TRBJ2-5; 10 bases are shared with TRBD1. CDR1 is SGDLS, CDR2 YYNGEE, per germline. V dropped 3 bases and J dropped 3; count of bases not matched to a gene: 5. The CDR3 is 15 amino acids. The full variable domain, with the rest looked up from reference TRBV9 and TRBJ2-5, is DSGVTQTPKHLITATGQRVTLRCSPRSGDLSVYWYQQSLDQGLQFLIQYYNGEERAKGNILERFSAQQFPDLHSELNLSSLELGDSALYFCASSARGTGEETQYFGPGTRLLVL.

V and J are TRBV7-9 and TRBJ2-7; 8 bases fit TRBD2. The CDR3 has 14 residues. The V gene's germline CDR1 is SEHNR and CDR2 FQNEAQ (reference sequence). J lost 6 bases, V lost 5 bases, and 9 bases had no gene match. CDR3 sequence: CASSPRGSGVEQYF. CDR3 nucleotides: TGTGCCAGCAGCCCCCGGGGTAGCGGGGTCGAGCAGTACTTC.

V gene TRBV10-1 combines with J gene TRBJ2-1, with TRBD1 matching 8 bases. Germline trimming cut 5 bases from V and 7 bases from J; bases unmatched to any gene: 10. From germline, CDR1 is WNHNN and CDR2 SYGVQD (reference sequence). The CDR3 spans 15 residues. This chain's CDR3 is CASSYPGQAKNEQFF. The DNA for the CDR3 is TGCGCCAGCAGTTATCCGGGACAGGCCAAAAATGAGCAGTTCTTC.

This chain links TRBV6-5 with TRBJ2-1, with D uncertain. V lost 0 bases and J lost 2, with 11 bases in between. Per the germline V gene, CDR1 is MNHEY and CDR2 is SVGAGI. There are 16 residues in the CDR3. CDR3 region: CASSYSPPATYNEQFF. For the CDR3, the DNA is TGTGCCAGCAGTTACTCTCCTCCCGCCACCTACAATGAGCAGTTCTTC.

The genes are TRBV27 and TRBJ1-1, with 10 bases identical to TRBD1. Trimming took 5 bases from V and 0 from J; bases not matched to a gene: 6. The CDR3 covers 16 residues. Germline CDR1 and CDR2: MNHEY and SMNVEV (reference sequence). CDR3 in amino acids: CASSPTGGAVNTEAFF. CDR3 nucleotide sequence: TGTGCCAGCAGTCCGACAGGGGGCGCGGTGAACACTGAAGCTTTCTTT.

The chain's CDR3 is CACSKGGASEAFF. The CDR3 DNA reads TGTGCCTGCTCGAAAGGGGGGGCCTCTGAAGCTTTCTTT. The chain is built from TRBV30 and TRBJ1-1; TRBD1 is a possible D gene (6 bases). This CDR3 region has 13 residues. Deletions cut 6 bases from V and 6 bases from J, with 17 bases between. The germline gives CDR1 GTSNPN, CDR2 SVGIG (reference sequence). The variable domain in full, completed from reference TRBV30 and TRBJ1-1, reads SQTIHQWPATLVQPVGSPLSLECTVEGTSNPNLYWYRQAAGRGLQLLFYSVGIGQISSEVPQNLSASRPQDRQFILSSKKLLLSDSGFYLCACSKGGASEAFFGQGTRLTVV.